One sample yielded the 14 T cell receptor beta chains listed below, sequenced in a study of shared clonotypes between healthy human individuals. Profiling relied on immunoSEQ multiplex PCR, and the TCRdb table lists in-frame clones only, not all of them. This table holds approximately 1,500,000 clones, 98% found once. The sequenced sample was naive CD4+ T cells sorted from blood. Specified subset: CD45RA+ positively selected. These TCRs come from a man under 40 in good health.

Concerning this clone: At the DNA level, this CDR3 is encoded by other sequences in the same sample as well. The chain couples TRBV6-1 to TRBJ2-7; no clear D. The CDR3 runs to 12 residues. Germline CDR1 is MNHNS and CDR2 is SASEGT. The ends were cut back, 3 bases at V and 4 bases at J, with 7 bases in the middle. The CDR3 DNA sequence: TGTGCCAGCAGTGAGTGGGGTTACGAGCAGTACTTC. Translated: CASSEWGYEQYF.

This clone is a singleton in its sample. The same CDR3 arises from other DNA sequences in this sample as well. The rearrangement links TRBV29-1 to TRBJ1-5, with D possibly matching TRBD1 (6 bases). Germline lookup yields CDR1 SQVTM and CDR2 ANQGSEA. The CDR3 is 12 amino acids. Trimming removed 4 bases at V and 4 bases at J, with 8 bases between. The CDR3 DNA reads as TGCAGCGTTGGGACAGCAAATCAGCCCCAGCATTTT. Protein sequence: CSVGTANQPQHF.

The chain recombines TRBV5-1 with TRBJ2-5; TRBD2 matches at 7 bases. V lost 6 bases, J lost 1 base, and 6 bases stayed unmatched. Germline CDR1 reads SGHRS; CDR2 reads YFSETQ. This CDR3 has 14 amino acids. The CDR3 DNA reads TGCGCCAGCAAACCGGGGGGACCCCAAGAGACCCAGTACTTC. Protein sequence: CASKPGGPQETQYF.

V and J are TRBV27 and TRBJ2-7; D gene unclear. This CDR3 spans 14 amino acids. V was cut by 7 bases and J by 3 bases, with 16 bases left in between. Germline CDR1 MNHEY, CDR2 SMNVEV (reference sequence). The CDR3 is CASKRMGSSYEQYF. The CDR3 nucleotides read TGTGCCAGCAAGAGGATGGGTTCGAGCTACGAGCAGTACTTC.

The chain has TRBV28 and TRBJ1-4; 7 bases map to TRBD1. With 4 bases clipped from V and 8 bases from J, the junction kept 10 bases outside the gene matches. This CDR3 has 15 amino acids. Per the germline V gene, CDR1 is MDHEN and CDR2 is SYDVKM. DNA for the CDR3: TGTGCCAGCAGTTCCCCCGACAGGGTGGGGGAAAAACTGTTTTTT. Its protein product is CASSSPDRVGEKLFF. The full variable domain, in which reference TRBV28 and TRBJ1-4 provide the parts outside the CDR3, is DVKVTQSSRYLVKRTGEKVFLECVQDMDHENMFWYRQDPGLGLRLIYFSYDVKMKEKGDIPEGYSVSREKKERFSLILESASTNQTSMYLCASSSPDRVGEKLFFGSGTQLSVL.

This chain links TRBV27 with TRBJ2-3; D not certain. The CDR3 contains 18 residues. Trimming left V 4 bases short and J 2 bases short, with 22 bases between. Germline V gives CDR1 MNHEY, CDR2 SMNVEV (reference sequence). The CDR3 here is CASSWAVDVSGVTDTQYF. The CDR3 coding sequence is TGTGCCAGCAGTTGGGCTGTGGATGTTTCTGGAGTCACAGATACGCAGTATTTT.

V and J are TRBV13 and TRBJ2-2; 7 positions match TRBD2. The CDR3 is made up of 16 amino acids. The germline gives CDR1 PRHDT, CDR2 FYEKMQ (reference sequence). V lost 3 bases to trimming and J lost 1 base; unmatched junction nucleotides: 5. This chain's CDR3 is CASSFLKRENTGELFF. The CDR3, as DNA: TGTGCCAGCAGCTTCTTAAAGCGGGAGAACACCGGGGAGCTGTTTTTT.

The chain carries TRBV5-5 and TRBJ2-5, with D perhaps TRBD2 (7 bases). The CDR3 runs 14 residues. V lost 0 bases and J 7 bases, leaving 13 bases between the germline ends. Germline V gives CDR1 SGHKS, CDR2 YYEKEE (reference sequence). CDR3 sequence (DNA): TGTGCCAGCAGCTTGGACGGGGGGCTAGTGACCCAGTACTTC. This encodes CASSLDGGLVTQYF.

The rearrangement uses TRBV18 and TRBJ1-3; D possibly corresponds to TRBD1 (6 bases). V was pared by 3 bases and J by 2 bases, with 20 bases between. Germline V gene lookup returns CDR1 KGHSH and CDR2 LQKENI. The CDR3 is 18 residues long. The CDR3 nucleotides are TGTGCCAGCTCACCGCTACAGGGTGGTCTAAAGGCTGGAAACACCATATATTTT. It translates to CASSPLQGGLKAGNTIYF.

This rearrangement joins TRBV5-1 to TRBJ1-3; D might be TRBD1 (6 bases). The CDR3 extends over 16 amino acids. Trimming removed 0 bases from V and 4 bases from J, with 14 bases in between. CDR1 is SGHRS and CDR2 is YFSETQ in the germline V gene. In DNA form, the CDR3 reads TGCGCCAGCAGCTTGGAGTTACAGGGTACCGGAAACACCATATATTTT. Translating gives CASSLELQGTGNTIYF.

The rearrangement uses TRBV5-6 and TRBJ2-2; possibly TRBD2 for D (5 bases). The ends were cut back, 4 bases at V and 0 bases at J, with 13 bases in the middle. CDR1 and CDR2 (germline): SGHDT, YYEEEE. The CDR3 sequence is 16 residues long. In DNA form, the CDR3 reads TGTGCCAGCAGCGTTGAACCGGGGTCGAACACCGGGGAGCTGTTTTTT. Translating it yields CASSVEPGSNTGELFF.

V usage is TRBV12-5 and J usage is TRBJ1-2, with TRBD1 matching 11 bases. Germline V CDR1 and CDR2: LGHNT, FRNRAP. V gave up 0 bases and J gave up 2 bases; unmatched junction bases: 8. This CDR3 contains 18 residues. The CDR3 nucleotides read TGTGCTAGTGGTTTGGTAGGTATAGGACAGGGGGCGAACTATGGCTACACCTTC. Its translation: CASGLVGIGQGANYGYTF.

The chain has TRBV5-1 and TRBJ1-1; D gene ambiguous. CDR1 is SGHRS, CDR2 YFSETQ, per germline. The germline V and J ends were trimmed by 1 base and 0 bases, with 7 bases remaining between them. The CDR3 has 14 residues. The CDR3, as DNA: TGCGCCAGCAGCTTGCATCGGATGAACACTGAAGCTTTCTTT. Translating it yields CASSLHRMNTEAFF.

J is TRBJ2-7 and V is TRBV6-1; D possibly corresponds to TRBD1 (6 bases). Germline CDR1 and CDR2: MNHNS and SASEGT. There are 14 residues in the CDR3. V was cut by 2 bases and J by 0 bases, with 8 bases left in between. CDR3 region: CASSEHRASYEQYF. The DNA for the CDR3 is TGTGCCAGCAGTGAACACAGGGCCTCCTACGAGCAGTACTTC.